These T cell receptor beta chains were read from a single sample in a study of siplizumab effects on memory and regulatory T cells. The repertoire was sequenced with immunoSEQ multiplex PCR; TCRdb's copy has only in-frame clones and lacks some. The repertoire includes over 90,000 clones, 80% to 95% of them detected once, and 0.85% to 1.3% sits in the top ten. The sample was CD4+ T cells sorted from blood. These TCRs come from a human donor in good health. The CDR3 runs from the conserved cysteine through the conserved F or W. A D gene is named only where the DNA matches it firmly.

TRBJ2-2 | TRBV7-9 | TRBD1 | 14 | CASILTGVTGELFF
. | TRBV4-1 | TRBD2 | 14 | CASSRGLAGDEQYF
TRBJ2-7 | TRBV6-6 | . | 15 | CASSYSVSLSYEQYF
TRBJ1-1 | TRBV5-1 | TRBD1 | 15 | CASSLGDRGVTEAFF
TRBJ2-7 | TRBV28 | TRBD2 | 14 | CASSNGISGRSGGF
TRBJ2-7 | TRBV11-2 | . | 12 | CASSPAVWEQYF
TRBJ1-5 | TRBV6-6 | . | 13 | CASSRGPNQPQHF
TRBJ2-5 | TRBV18 | TRBD2 | 17 | CASSPTSSGRYQETQYF
TRBJ2-1 | TRBV27 | TRBD1 | 14 | CASSDRGSSNEQFF
TRBJ2-1 | TRBV7-9 | . | 10 | CAVQSGEQFF
TRBJ1-4 | TRBV6-5 | . | 13 | CASSLTGREKLFF
TRBJ2-1 | TRBV6-1 | . | 14 | CASMGTGRVNEQFF
TRBJ1-5 | TRBV30 | . | 13 | CAWSVEGFSPQHF
TRBJ2-2 | TRBV6-1 | . | 13 | CASSRESTGELFF
TRBJ2-2 | TRBV25-1 | TRBD1 | 17 | CASRGDPGTGNTGELFF
TRBJ2-7 | TRBV30 | . | 11 | CAWREAYEQYF
TRBJ2-2 | TRBV5-1 | . | 15 | CASNPTGSNTGELFF
TRBJ2-7 | TRBV10-2 | TRBD2 | 15 | CASHLRLAGGGEQYF
TRBJ2-7 | TRBV10-1 | . | 13 | CASSYKTSSEQYF
TRBJ1-2 | TRBV19 | . | 17 | CASSPTRHREINYGYTF
TRBJ2-1 | TRBV5-1 | . | 15 | CASSRGDKYYNEQFF
TRBJ2-3 | TRBV11-2 | TRBD2 | 15 | CASSLAGGYTDTQYF
TRBJ2-1 | TRBV30 | . | 16 | CAWTIPDFRSYNEQFF
TRBJ1-1 | TRBV19 | . | 17 | CASSIDPRGRMNTEAFF
TRBJ2-7 | TRBV2 | TRBD1 | 17 | CASSEDRNRQGAREQYF
TRBJ2-1 | TRBV6-6 | . | 15 | CASSHRVGAYNEQFF